Listed below are T cell receptor beta chains from one sample, sequenced in a study of T cell changes during pregnancy in multiple sclerosis. Data came from immunoSEQ multiplex PCR; TCRdb stores just in-frame clones and leaves some out. The data contain tens of thousands of clones, roughly 92% of them singletons. The source was peripheral blood, collected after pregnancy. Receptor source: a female donor in good health, enrolled as a control in a pregnancy study. The CDR3 runs from the conserved cysteine through the conserved F or W. D genes are given only for firm matches. Clone size is not always given. Where it is, it says once, few, many or a class for expanded clones.

v_gene	abundance	len	j_gene	d_gene	CDR3nt	CDR3aa
TRBV14	.	16	TRBJ2-3	TRBD2	TGTGCCAGCAGCCAATATTTGCGGGAGAACACAGATACGCAGTATTTT	CASSQYLRENTDTQYF
TRBV6-1	.	15	TRBJ2-1	TRBD1	TGTGCCAGCAGTTCCGACAGGGGGCTGGGCAATGAGCAGTTCTTC	CASSSDRGLGNEQFF
TRBV19	.	15	TRBJ2-1	TRBD2	TGTGCCAGTAACCCGACTAGCGGGAGTGGTAATGAGCAGTTCTTC	CASNPTSGSGNEQFF
TRBV7-2	.	14	TRBJ2-6	.	TGTGCCAGCAGCCTCCGCTCTGGGGCCAACGTCCTGACTTTC	CASSLRSGANVLTF
TRBV28	.	17	TRBJ1-2	.	TGTGCCAGCAGTTTATCGGGGATTGGGGGGTCTAACTATGGCTACACCTTC	CASSLSGIGGSNYGYTF
TRBV11-2	.	14	TRBJ2-7	TRBD1	TGTGCCAGCAGCTGGACAGGGGGAGAGGACGAGCAGTACTTC	CASSWTGGEDEQYF
TRBV19	.	14	TRBJ2-7	.	TGTGCCAGTAGTAGGACAGCCCGTACCTACGAGCAGTACTTC	CASSRTARTYEQYF
TRBV28	.	14	TRBJ1-4	TRBD1	TGTGCCAGCAGTTGGGGACAGGGGAGTGAAAAACTGTTTTTT	CASSWGQGSEKLFF
TRBV11-2	once	15	TRBJ2-1	TRBD2	TGTGCCAGCAGCGGAGCCGGGACTAGCTACAATGAGCAGTTCTTC	CASSGAGTSYNEQFF
TRBV28	once	13	TRBJ2-2	TRBD2	TGTGCCAGCAGTATTAGCGGGGCCGGGGAGCTGTTTTTT	CASSISGAGELFF
TRBV7-6	few	13	TRBJ2-1	.	TGTGCCAGCAGCTTAGACAGGCGGGGAGAGCAGTTCTTC	CASSLDRRGEQFF
TRBV2	once	13	TRBJ1-6	TRBD1	TGTGCCAGCAGTCAGGGGGAGGATTCACCCCTCCACTTT	CASSQGEDSPLHF
TRBV29-1	.	15	TRBJ1-5	.	TGCAGCGTTGAAGATCTGGCCAGGGGCGGTCAGCCCCAGCATTTT	CSVEDLARGGQPQHF
TRBV7-9	.	12	TRBJ1-1	.	TGTGCCGCAGGACGGGGGAACACTGAAGCTTTCTTT	CAAGRGNTEAFF
TRBV5-1	.	15	TRBJ2-5	.	TGCGCCAGCAGCTTGGGTGGGACACACCAAGAGACCCAGTACTTC	CASSLGGTHQETQYF
TRBV2	.	13	TRBJ2-3	.	TGTGCCAGCAGGGGAATAGGGGCAGATACGCAGTATTTT	CASRGIGADTQYF
TRBV27	.	17	TRBJ1-6	.	TGTGCCAGCAGTTCACCGACGGACAAAGGATGGAATTCACCCCTCCACTTT	CASSSPTDKGWNSPLHF
TRBV5-1	.	15	TRBJ1-4	.	TGCGCCAGCAGCAGGTCAGCCGGGGACTATGAAAAACTGTTTTTT	CASSRSAGDYEKLFF
TRBV5-1	.	16	TRBJ2-6	.	TGCGCCAGCAGCTTGGTCCGGGGAAGAAGGGCCAACGTCCTGACTTTC	CASSLVRGRRANVLTF
TRBV4-1	.	16	TRBJ2-3	TRBD2	TGCGCCAGCAGCCAAGCGCTAGGACTAGAGACAGATACGCAGTATTTT	CASSQALGLETDTQYF
TRBV7-9	.	12	TRBJ2-3	.	TGTGCCAGCAGCTCTGTGGCCAGAGGAGAGTATTTT	CASSSVARGEYF
TRBV5-4	.	12	TRBJ2-3	TRBD2	TGTGCCAGCAGCTCGGGGGGACTCATCCAGTATTTT	CASSSGGLIQYF